Listed below are T cell receptor beta chains from one sample, sequenced in a study of blood T cell repertoires in COVID-19. TCRdb's table, derived via immunoSEQ multiplex PCR, lists solely in-frame clones and lacks some. The sample yields 150,000 or so clones, more than 70% seen once. Source material: peripheral blood. These receptors all come from a man between 45 and 60 years old with active or convalescent COVID-19. Each CDR3 is given without its conserved first and last residue.

j_gene: TRBJ1-4; v_gene: TRBV2; CDR3aa: ASTQTNEKLF
j_gene: TRBJ2-1; v_gene: TRBV5-1; CDR3aa: ASSWETGLGGNEQF
j_gene: TRBJ2-3; v_gene: TRBV24-1; CDR3aa: ATSDLRSLAAQY
j_gene: TRBJ2-1; v_gene: TRBV19; CDR3aa: ASSIGQGDEQF
j_gene: TRBJ2-5; v_gene: TRBV2; CDR3aa: ASSPTLKGETQY
j_gene: TRBJ1-1; v_gene: TRBV4-1; CDR3aa: ASSPQREGLSTEAF
j_gene: TRBJ1-1; v_gene: TRBV6-2/TRBV6-3; CDR3aa: ASSPHGTGDTEAF
j_gene: TRBJ2-7; v_gene: TRBV11-2; CDR3aa: ASSLERQYEQY
j_gene: TRBJ2-3; v_gene: TRBV6-2/TRBV6-3; CDR3aa: ASSPQSGGTDTQY
j_gene: TRBJ2-6; v_gene: TRBV6-8; CDR3aa: ASKKKQGAGANVLT
j_gene: TRBJ2-3; v_gene: TRBV4-1; CDR3aa: ASSQDRSGGYTDTQY
j_gene: TRBJ2-1; v_gene: TRBV5-8; CDR3aa: ASSRERGSGSKNEQF
j_gene: TRBJ2-1; v_gene: TRBV7-3; CDR3aa: ASSLWPSGGRSSYNEQF
j_gene: TRBJ1-4; v_gene: TRBV7-2; CDR3aa: ASSLHVPGNEKLF
j_gene: TRBJ2-1; v_gene: TRBV11-2; CDR3aa: ASSPQGAGGGEQF
j_gene: TRBJ2-7; v_gene: TRBV5-4; CDR3aa: ASSLGGLSSYEQY
j_gene: TRBJ1-2; v_gene: TRBV6-2/TRBV6-3; CDR3aa: ASSYSYPGQGYGYT
j_gene: TRBJ1-6; v_gene: TRBV27; CDR3aa: ASSLSTNLGANSPLH
j_gene: TRBJ2-1; v_gene: TRBV4-1; CDR3aa: ASSQSTSGLAHNEQF
j_gene: TRBJ2-5; v_gene: TRBV9; CDR3aa: ASSPWGLQETQY
j_gene: TRBJ2-1; v_gene: TRBV18; CDR3aa: ASSPSLYNEQF
j_gene: TRBJ2-5; v_gene: TRBV3-1/TRBV3-2; CDR3aa: ASSQVEKTQY
j_gene: TRBJ2-5; v_gene: TRBV6-5; CDR3aa: ASRNRGRETQY
j_gene: TRBJ2-7; v_gene: TRBV15; CDR3aa: ATSRDHVGQGSYEQY
j_gene: TRBJ1-2; v_gene: TRBV7-3; CDR3aa: ASSLTATGGYGYT
j_gene: TRBJ2-6; v_gene: TRBV19; CDR3aa: ASSNREGGANVLT
j_gene: TRBJ1-5; v_gene: TRBV29-1; CDR3aa: SVAGVGGQPQH
j_gene: TRBJ2-1; v_gene: TRBV9; CDR3aa: ASSVAGGPYNEQF
j_gene: TRBJ1-5; v_gene: TRBV2; CDR3aa: ASSHLSENQPQH
j_gene: TRBJ2-1; v_gene: TRBV2; CDR3aa: ASNSGRGAYNEQF
j_gene: TRBJ2-1; v_gene: TRBV9; CDR3aa: ASSVVWTKNSYNEQF
j_gene: TRBJ1-2; v_gene: TRBV30; CDR3aa: ASDRGRNYGYT
j_gene: TRBJ2-7; v_gene: TRBV5-1; CDR3aa: ASSWTGTYEQY
j_gene: TRBJ2-5; v_gene: TRBV6-5; CDR3aa: ASRRTSGVETQY
j_gene: TRBJ2-5; v_gene: TRBV6-5; CDR3aa: ASSLTIQETQY
j_gene: TRBJ2-2; v_gene: TRBV4-1; CDR3aa: ASMGEDTGELF
j_gene: TRBJ2-5; v_gene: TRBV4-3; CDR3aa: ASSQVGGPVQETQY
j_gene: TRBJ2-3; v_gene: TRBV29-1; CDR3aa: SVDGREGSDTQY
j_gene: TRBJ2-7; v_gene: TRBV5-6; CDR3aa: ASSLGDRDSYEQY
j_gene: TRBJ1-4; v_gene: TRBV7-8; CDR3aa: ASSVGTTVLSTNEKLF
j_gene: TRBJ2-6; v_gene: TRBV27; CDR3aa: ASAEGYGANVLT
j_gene: TRBJ2-7; v_gene: TRBV7-2; CDR3aa: ASSLLLDGEQY
j_gene: TRBJ1-2; v_gene: TRBV6-5; CDR3aa: ASSYSTTNYGYT
j_gene: TRBJ2-3; v_gene: TRBV28; CDR3aa: ASSFFSGRAADTQY
j_gene: TRBJ2-2; v_gene: TRBV9; CDR3aa: ASSLDSRGELF
j_gene: TRBJ2-7; v_gene: TRBV5-1; CDR3aa: ASSLAASGRANLYEQY
j_gene: TRBJ2-5; v_gene: TRBV28; CDR3aa: ASSLREERKTQY
j_gene: TRBJ2-5; v_gene: TRBV19; CDR3aa: ASSINRGRTETQY
j_gene: TRBJ2-5; v_gene: TRBV27; CDR3aa: ASSPYSAGRLAGKETQY
j_gene: TRBJ2-1; v_gene: TRBV11-2; CDR3aa: ASSLTRRGATSYNEQF
j_gene: TRBJ1-1; v_gene: TRBV5-5; CDR3aa: ASSLGGQGFGLNTEAF
j_gene: TRBJ1-2; v_gene: TRBV28; CDR3aa: ASSHYPGTAGANYGYT
j_gene: TRBJ2-3; v_gene: TRBV4-3; CDR3aa: ASSLLAGGTSTDTQY
j_gene: TRBJ2-7; v_gene: TRBV7-9; CDR3aa: ATGGRGYEQY
j_gene: TRBJ2-5; v_gene: TRBV7-2; CDR3aa: ASSLKRTGGGPQETQY